A single sample is the source of the 17 T cell receptor beta chains below, sequenced in a study of T cell responses to AZD1222 COVID-19 vaccine (dated by TCRdb to 2020 to 2023). What this sample's time point label stands for: baseline before first vaccination. Receptor libraries were prepared by the immunoSEQ multiplex PCR assay. This immuneACCESS table, as held by TCRdb, lists in-frame sequences with V and J called but not all clones. Of the missing ones, under half trace to an unresolved V gene in checked studies; the others have no known cause. Across this sample there are some 150,000 clones, with 70% to 90% seen only once. The ten largest clones add up to around 8% of the sample. This material consisted of peripheral blood, taken on day 0 of AZD1222 vaccination. The receptors originated from an adult in good health.

A single count supports this clone. This chain links TRBV11-2 with TRBJ1-3; D is unresolved. Trimming left V 5 bases short and J 1 base short, with 12 bases between. Germline CDR1 and CDR2: SGHAT and FQNNGV. The CDR3 has 15 amino acids. CDR3 region: CASSPSVRSGNTIYF. As DNA, the CDR3 is TGTGCCAGCAGCCCCAGCGTTCGATCTGGAAACACCATATATTTT.

The chain employs TRBV15 and TRBJ2-5, with 16 bases that match TRBD2. This CDR3 spans 16 amino acids. With 6 bases clipped from V and 4 bases from J, the junction kept 5 bases outside the gene matches. Per germline, CDR1 LNHNV and CDR2 YYDKDF (reference sequence). The CDR3 region is CATRGTSGGAVETQYF. The CDR3 bases are TGTGCCACCAGGGGGACTAGCGGGGGGGCCGTAGAGACCCAGTACTTC.

V usage is TRBV19 and J usage is TRBJ2-2; 10 positions match TRBD2. This CDR3 has 16 amino acids. CDR1 is LNHDA, CDR2 SQIVND, per germline (reference sequence). The CDR3 spells CGSGRLKATSSGELFF. The CDR3 DNA follows: TGTGGTAGCGGGAGGTTAAAGGCGACTAGTTCCGGGGAGCTGTTTTTT.

In its sample, this clone was seen once. This chain joins TRBV5-1 and TRBJ1-2; D gene unclear. Germline V CDR1 and CDR2: SGHRS, YFSETQ. This CDR3 has 13 residues. V was pared by 1 base and J by 8 bases, with 12 bases between. Written as DNA, the CDR3 is TGCGCCAGCAGCTTGAACGATCCGAGGGGCTACACCTTC. As protein: CASSLNDPRGYTF.

The chain links TRBV19 to TRBJ2-4, with D tentatively TRBD2 (5 bases). This CDR3 is built from 15 residues. Trimming took 4 bases from V and 9 from J, leaving 19 bases between them. The germline V gene has CDR1 LNHDA and CDR2 SQIVND (reference sequence). CDR3 DNA sequence: TGTGCCAGTAGTAGCCCTGTTATGGCCGCGGGCATTCAGTACTTC. Residues: CASSSPVMAAGIQYF.

The chain is built from TRBV12-3 or TRBV12-4 and TRBJ1-6; no reliable D call. Trimming shortened V by 1 base and J by 8 bases, and 6 bases separated the two germline ends. This CDR3 comprises 13 residues. The CDR3 is CASSLVVDSPLHF. The CDR3 nucleotides are TGTGCCAGCAGTTTAGTGGTGGATTCACCCCTCCACTTT.

The chain has TRBV5-6 and TRBJ2-1; D gene unclear. V gave up 3 bases and J gave up 8 bases, with 18 bases separating them. The germline V gene encodes CDR1 SGHDT and CDR2 YYEEEE. The length of the CDR3 is 15 residues. As DNA, the CDR3 is TGTGCCAGCAGCTCCCCCTCTACCCCGGGCGATGAGCAGTTCTTC. This sequence encodes CASSSPSTPGDEQFF. The whole variable domain, remainder taken from reference TRBV5-6 and TRBJ2-1, is DAGVTQSPTHLIKTRGQQVTLRCSPKSGHDTVSWYQQALGQGPQFIFQYYEEEERQRGNFPDRFSGHQFPNYSSELNVNALLLGDSALYLCASSSPSTPGDEQFFGPGTRLTVL.

The chain has TRBV2 and TRBJ2-7, with 9 bases that match TRBD2. CDR3 length: 15 amino acids. Germline V gene lookup returns CDR1 SNHLY and CDR2 FYNNEI. With V trimmed by 4 bases and J by 9 bases, 13 bases remained unmatched. Written as DNA, the CDR3 is TGTGCCAGCAGTGGGGATCTAGCGGGGACCCTTGGGCAGTACTTC. Translating gives CASSGDLAGTLGQYF.

The chain links TRBV21-1 to TRBJ1-1; TRBD1, the table's D call, lacks a check against the DNA. TRBV21-1 is recorded as a pseudogene. CDR3 length: 15 residues. This CDR3 is CASSIPDRMDTEAFF. CDR3 nucleotides: TGTGCCAGCAGCATCCCCGACAGGATGGACACTGAAGCTTTCTTT.

The chain couples TRBV3-1 (or the pseudogene TRBV3-2) to TRBJ1-1; D not resolved. The CDR3 spans 13 residues. Trimming pared 0 bases from V and 4 bases from J, leaving 6 bases between. Germline CDR1 and CDR2: LGHDT and YNNKEL (reference sequence). CDR3 protein: CASSQDEGTEAFF. In DNA form, the CDR3 reads TGTGCCAGCAGCCAAGATGAGGGCACTGAAGCTTTCTTT.

CDR3: CASSQLGYGYTF. The DNA for the CDR3 is TGTGCCAGCAGCCAATTGGGCTATGGCTACACCTTC. The chain is built from TRBV3-1 (or the pseudogene TRBV3-2) and TRBJ1-2; D is unresolved. The CDR3 extends over 12 amino acids. Germline CDR1 reads LGHDT; CDR2 reads YNNKEL (reference sequence). Trimming cost V 2 bases and J 4 bases, with 5 bases left between them.

V usage is TRBV5-6 and J usage is TRBJ2-7, with 7 bases identical to TRBD1. CDR1 is SGHDT, CDR2 YYEEEE, per germline. This CDR3 is 14 amino acids long. Trimming at V came to 4 bases and at J to 2 bases, leaving 6 bases not matched to a gene. CDR3 protein: CASSKTGTAYEQYF. CDR3 bases: TGTGCCAGCAGCAAGACCGGGACAGCCTACGAGCAGTACTTC.

The chain recombines TRBV10-3 with TRBJ2-2; 9 bases are shared with TRBD2. The CDR3 has 14 amino acids. The trim removed 6 bases at V and 1 base at J, leaving 0 bases unmatched. CDR1 ENHRY and CDR2 SYGVKD come from the germline V gene. Here the CDR3 DNA reads TGTGCCATCAGAGCGGGGGGGAACACCGGGGAGCTGTTTTTT. Translating it yields CAIRAGGNTGELFF.

This rearrangement joins TRBV7-2 to TRBJ1-2; D is uncertain. V lost 4 bases and J 4 bases, leaving 16 bases between the germline ends. The CDR3 covers 15 residues. The germline CDR1 and CDR2 sequences are SGHTA and FQGNSA. CDR3 DNA: TGTGCCAGCAGCTCCCCATTGGGTGTGACCTATGGCTACACCTTC. It is translated as CASSSPLGVTYGYTF.

This chain joins TRBV23-1 and TRBJ1-5; D is unresolved. TRBV23-1 is reported as an ORF; its role is uncertain. The V gene lost 2 bases and the J gene lost 0 bases, with 11 bases spanning the gap. This CDR3 is built from 16 residues. CDR3 loop: CASSQRASYSNQPQHF. The DNA of the CDR3 is TGCGCCAGCAGTCAACGGGCAAGTTATAGCAATCAGCCCCAGCATTTT.

This chain joins TRBV7-2 and TRBJ2-5, with D uncertain. From germline, CDR1 is SGHTA and CDR2 FQGNSA. V lost 3 bases, J lost 5 bases, and 10 bases lay in between. The CDR3 has 13 residues. The DNA for the CDR3 is TGTGCCAGCAGCTTGGGCGCCGCCGAGACCCAGTACTTC. This sequence encodes CASSLGAAETQYF.

J is TRBJ1-2 and V is TRBV6-2 or TRBV6-3, with 9 bases that match TRBD1. CDR3 size: 15 residues. Unmatched junction bases numbered 5, after V lost 1 base and J lost 5 bases. CDR1 is MNHEY, CDR2 SVGEGT, per germline. The CDR3 DNA reads as TGTGCCAGCAGTTACTTCGAGACAGGGGGGTATGGCTACACCTTC. This encodes CASSYFETGGYGYTF.